The next 3 T cell receptor beta chains were all read from a single sample in a study of cytomegalovirus exposure and HLA in healthy donors. 60 Vbeta and 13 Jbeta primers were used in PCR. Produced via immunoSEQ multiplex PCR; TCRdb's table is partial and in-frame only. The table includes about 130,000 clones, 84% detected once. The sequenced sample was PBMCs. The receptor set was obtained from a woman aged 18-29 years in good health and CMV-seropositive.

The chain carries TRBV7-9 and TRBJ2-5, with a weak D call TRBD1 (5 bases). With the DNA end fitting TRBJ2-7 better, the J assignment may be wrong. CDR1 and CDR2 (germline): SEHNR, FQNEAQ (reference sequence). The CDR3 consists of 14 residues. The CDR3, as DNA: TGTGCCAGCAGCTTGGGGCAGGCGACCTACGAGCAGTACTTC. This translates into CASSLGQATYEQYF.

This clone appeared a few times. The rearrangement joins TRBV7-3 to TRBJ2-5, with D unresolved. Germline assignment: CDR1 SGHTA and CDR2 FQGTGA. V lost 1 base to trimming and J lost 4 bases, with 7 bases between them. The CDR3 is made up of 13 amino acids. CDR3 in DNA: TGTGCCAGCAGCTTAAATCCTCCAGAGACCCAGTACTTC. Protein product: CASSLNPPETQYF.

The chain is built from TRBV13 and TRBJ1-2; 7 positions match TRBD1. V lost 0 bases and J lost 3; bases outside the gene matches: 1. Germline values: CDR1 PRHDT, CDR2 FYEKMQ (reference sequence). The CDR3 length is 14 residues. CDR3 amino acids: CASSLGQGYYGYTF. The CDR3 coding sequence is TGTGCCAGCAGCTTAGGACAGGGGTACTATGGCTACACCTTC.